These 6 T cell receptor beta chains share one sample of origin, sequenced in a study of T cells and Merkel cell carcinoma outcomes. Libraries were prepared by immunoSEQ multiplex PCR; TCRdb keeps only in-frame clonotypes and omits some of them. The table records approximately 15,000 clones, about 90% of them present only once. Source material: tumor tissue from Merkel cell carcinoma. The receptors here all came from a human donor with Merkel cell carcinoma.

The gene calls are TRBV7-2 and TRBJ2-2; D is perhaps TRBD2 (5 bases). The length of the CDR3 is 14 residues. V lost 1 base, J lost 4 bases, and 7 bases lay in between. The V gene's germline CDR1 is SGHTA and CDR2 FQGNSA. The CDR3 DNA is TGTGCCAGCAGCTTAGTTCTAGCCACCGGGGAGCTGTTTTTT. This gives the protein CASSLVLATGELFF.

The genes are TRBV7-9 and TRBJ1-1; a weak D match, TRBD1 (5 bases). Trimming stripped 2 bases from V and 0 bases from J, with 10 bases between. CDR3 length: 15 amino acids. Germline lookup yields CDR1 SEHNR and CDR2 FQNEAQ (reference sequence). CDR3 residues: CASSLRQNMNTEAFF. CDR3 bases: TGTGCCAGCAGCTTAAGACAGAACATGAACACTGAAGCTTTCTTT.

The chain uses TRBV2 and TRBJ1-2; D may be TRBD1 (6 bases). The CDR3 length is 12 residues. Germline-derived CDR1 and CDR2 are SNHLY and FYNNEI. The V and J ends lost 8 bases and 2 bases respectively, with 9 bases between them. The CDR3 region has the DNA TGTGCCAGCCAGGACAGCAACTATGGCTACACCTTC. This encodes CASQDSNYGYTF. Full variable domain (outside the CDR3, taken from reference TRBV2 and TRBJ1-2): EPEVTQTPSHQVTQMGQEVILRCVPISNHLYFYWYRQILGQKVEFLVSFYNNEISEKSEIFDDQFSVERPDGSNFTLKIRSTKLEDSAMYFCASQDSNYGYTFGSGTRLTVV.

The genes are TRBV30 and TRBJ2-1; D remains unclear. Between the trimmed V and J ends, which lost 0 bases and 8 bases, there was a span of 2 bases. The CDR3 is made up of 10 amino acids. Germline-derived CDR1 and CDR2 are GTSNPN and SVGIG (reference sequence). CDR3 in amino acids: CAWSVHEQFF. DNA for the CDR3: TGTGCCTGGAGTGTACATGAGCAGTTCTTC.

The J gene is TRBJ1-1, the V gene TRBV11-2; TRBD1 might be the D (6 bases). Germline-derived CDR1 and CDR2 are SGHAT and FQNNGV. V shed 6 bases and J shed 3 bases, with 11 bases lying between them. This CDR3 comprises 13 residues. CDR3 nucleotides: TGTGCCAGCAGTAAAACAGGGTACACTGAAGCTTTCTTT. Protein: CASSKTGYTEAFF.

The CDR3 loop reads CATRVGAGNTIYF. In nucleotides, the CDR3 is TGTGCCACCCGTGTTGGGGCTGGAAACACCATATATTTT. The V and J genes are TRBV19 and TRBJ1-3; D remains ambiguous. V was shortened by 10 bases and J by 2 bases, with 12 bases between the two germline ends. The CDR3 has 13 amino acids. CDR1 is LNHDA, CDR2 SQIVND, per germline (reference sequence).